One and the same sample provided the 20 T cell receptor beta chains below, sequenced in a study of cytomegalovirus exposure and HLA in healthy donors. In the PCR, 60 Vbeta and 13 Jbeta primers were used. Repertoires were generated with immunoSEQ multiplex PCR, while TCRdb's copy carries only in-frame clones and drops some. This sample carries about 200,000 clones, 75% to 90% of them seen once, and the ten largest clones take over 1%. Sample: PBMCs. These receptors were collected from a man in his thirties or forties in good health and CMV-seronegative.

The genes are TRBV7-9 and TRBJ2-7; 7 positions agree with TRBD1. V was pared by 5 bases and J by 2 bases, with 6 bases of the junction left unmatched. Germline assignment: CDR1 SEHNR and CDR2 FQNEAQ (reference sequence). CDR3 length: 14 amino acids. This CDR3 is CASSGWDSTYEQYF. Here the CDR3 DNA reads TGTGCCAGCAGCGGCTGGGACAGCACCTACGAGCAGTACTTC.

The CDR3 here is CASSSTGGREAFF. As DNA, the CDR3 is TGTGCCAGCAGTTCTACAGGGGGCCGTGAAGCTTTCTTT. The chain joins TRBV6-6 to TRBJ1-1, with 9 bases matching TRBD1. The CDR3 spans 13 residues. The V gene's germline CDR1 is MNHNY and CDR2 SVGAGI (reference sequence). The trim removed 4 bases at V and 7 bases at J, leaving 4 bases unmatched.

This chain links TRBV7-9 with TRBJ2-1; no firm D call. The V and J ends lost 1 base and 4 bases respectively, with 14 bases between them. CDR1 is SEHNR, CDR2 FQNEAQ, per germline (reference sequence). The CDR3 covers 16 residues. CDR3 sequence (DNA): TGTGCCAGCAGCTTAGTCGGCCCCGGGTCGTACAATGAGCAGTTCTTC. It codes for CASSLVGPGSYNEQFF.

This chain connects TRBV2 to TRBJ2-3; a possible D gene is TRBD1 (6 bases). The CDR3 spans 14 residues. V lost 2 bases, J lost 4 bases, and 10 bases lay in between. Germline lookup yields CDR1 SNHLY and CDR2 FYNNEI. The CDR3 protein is CASSERQDSDTQYF. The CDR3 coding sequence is TGTGCCAGCAGTGAACGACAGGATTCAGATACGCAGTATTTT. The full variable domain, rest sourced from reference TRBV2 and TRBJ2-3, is EPEVTQTPSHQVTQMGQEVILRCVPISNHLYFYWYRQILGQKVEFLVSFYNNEISEKSEIFDDQFSVERPDGSNFTLKIRSTKLEDSAMYFCASSERQDSDTQYFGPGTRLTVL.

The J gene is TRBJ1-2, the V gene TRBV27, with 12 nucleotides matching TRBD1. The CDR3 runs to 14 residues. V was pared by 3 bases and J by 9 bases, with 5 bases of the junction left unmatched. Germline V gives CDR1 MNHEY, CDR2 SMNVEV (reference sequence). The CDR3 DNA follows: TGTGCCAGCAGTTTGGGGACAGGGGGCAGAAGCTACACCTTC. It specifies CASSLGTGGRSYTF.

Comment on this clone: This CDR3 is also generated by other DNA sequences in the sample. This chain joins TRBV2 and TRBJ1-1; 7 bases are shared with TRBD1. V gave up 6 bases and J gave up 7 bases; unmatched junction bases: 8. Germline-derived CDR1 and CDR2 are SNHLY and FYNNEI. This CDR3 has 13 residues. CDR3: CASRGTGVGEAFF. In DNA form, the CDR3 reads TGTGCCAGCAGGGGAACAGGGGTTGGTGAAGCTTTCTTT.

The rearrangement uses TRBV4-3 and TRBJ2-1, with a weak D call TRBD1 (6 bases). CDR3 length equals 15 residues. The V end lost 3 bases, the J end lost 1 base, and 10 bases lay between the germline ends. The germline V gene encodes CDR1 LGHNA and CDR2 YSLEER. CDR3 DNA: TGCGCCAGCAGCCAGGACAGAGCGTCCTACAATGAGCAGTTCTTC. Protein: CASSQDRASYNEQFF.

This CDR3 reads CASSVKGTEAFF. The DNA of the CDR3 is TGTGCCAGCAGTGTCAAGGGGACTGAAGCTTTCTTT. The V call is TRBV2, the J call TRBJ1-1; possible D gene TRBD1, 5 bases. Trimming removed 4 bases at V and 5 bases at J, with 8 bases between. CDR1 is SNHLY and CDR2 is FYNNEI in the germline V gene. This CDR3 has 12 residues. Full variable domain (missing parts from reference TRBV2 and TRBJ1-1): EPEVTQTPSHQVTQMGQEVILRCVPISNHLYFYWYRQILGQKVEFLVSFYNNEISEKSEIFDDQFSVERPDGSNFTLKIRSTKLEDSAMYFCASSVKGTEAFFGQGTRLTVV.

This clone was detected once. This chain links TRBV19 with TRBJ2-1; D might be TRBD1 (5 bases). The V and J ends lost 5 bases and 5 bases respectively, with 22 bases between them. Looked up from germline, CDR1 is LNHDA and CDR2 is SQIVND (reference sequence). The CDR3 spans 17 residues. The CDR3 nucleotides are TGTGCCAGTAGTGACAGTTCCGTGGGGATCTTCAACAATGAGCAGTTCTTC. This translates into CASSDSSVGIFNNEQFF.

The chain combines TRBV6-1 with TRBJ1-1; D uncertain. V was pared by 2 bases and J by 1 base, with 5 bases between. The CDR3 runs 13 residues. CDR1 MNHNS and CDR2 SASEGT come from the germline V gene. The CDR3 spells CASSETENTEAFF. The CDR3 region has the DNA TGTGCCAGCAGTGAAACAGAGAACACTGAAGCTTTCTTT.

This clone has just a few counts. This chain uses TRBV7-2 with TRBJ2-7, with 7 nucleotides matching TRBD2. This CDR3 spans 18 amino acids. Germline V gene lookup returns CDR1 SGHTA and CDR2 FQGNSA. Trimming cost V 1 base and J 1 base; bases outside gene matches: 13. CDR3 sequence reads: CASSLGGGEGGLSYEQYF. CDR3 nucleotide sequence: TGTGCCAGCAGCTTAGGGGGAGGGGAGGGAGGACTTTCCTACGAGCAGTACTTC.

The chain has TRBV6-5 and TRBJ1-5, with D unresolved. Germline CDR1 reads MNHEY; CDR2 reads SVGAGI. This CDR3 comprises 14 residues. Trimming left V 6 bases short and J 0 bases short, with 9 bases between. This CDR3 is CASSRHFSNQPQHF. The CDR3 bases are TGTGCCAGCAGCAGACATTTTAGCAATCAGCCCCAGCATTTT.

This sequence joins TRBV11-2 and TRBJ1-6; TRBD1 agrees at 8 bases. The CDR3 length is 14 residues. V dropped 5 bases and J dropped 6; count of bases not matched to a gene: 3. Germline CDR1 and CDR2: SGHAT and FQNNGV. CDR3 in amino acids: CASSNRGSNSPLHF. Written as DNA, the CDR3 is TGTGCCAGCAGCAACAGGGGGTCTAATTCACCCCTCCACTTT.

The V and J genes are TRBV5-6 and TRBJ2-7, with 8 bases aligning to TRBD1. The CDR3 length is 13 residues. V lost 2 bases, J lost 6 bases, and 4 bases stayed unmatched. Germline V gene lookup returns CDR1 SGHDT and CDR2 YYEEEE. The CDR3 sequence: CASSFRQGSEQYF. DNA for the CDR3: TGTGCCAGCAGCTTCAGACAGGGGAGCGAGCAGTACTTC.

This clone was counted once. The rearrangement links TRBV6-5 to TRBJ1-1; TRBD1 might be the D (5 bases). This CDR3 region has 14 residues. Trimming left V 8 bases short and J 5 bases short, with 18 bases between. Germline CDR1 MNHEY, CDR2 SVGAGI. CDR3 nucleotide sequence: TGTGCCAGCGGACGGGAGATCGGGGGTACTGAAGCTTTCTTT. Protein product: CASGREIGGTEAFF.

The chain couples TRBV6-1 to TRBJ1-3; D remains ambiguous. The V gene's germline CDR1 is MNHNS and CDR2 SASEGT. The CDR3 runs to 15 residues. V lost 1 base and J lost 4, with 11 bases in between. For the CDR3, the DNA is TGTGCCAGCAGTGAAGAAACGGGCGGGGGAAACACCATATATTTT. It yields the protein CASSEETGGGNTIYF.

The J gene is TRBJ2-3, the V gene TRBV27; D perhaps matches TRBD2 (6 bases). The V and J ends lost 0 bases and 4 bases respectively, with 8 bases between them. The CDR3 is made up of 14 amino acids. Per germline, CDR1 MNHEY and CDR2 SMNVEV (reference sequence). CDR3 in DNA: TGTGCCAGCAGTTTATCCCGGGAGTCAGATACGCAGTATTTT. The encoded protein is CASSLSRESDTQYF.

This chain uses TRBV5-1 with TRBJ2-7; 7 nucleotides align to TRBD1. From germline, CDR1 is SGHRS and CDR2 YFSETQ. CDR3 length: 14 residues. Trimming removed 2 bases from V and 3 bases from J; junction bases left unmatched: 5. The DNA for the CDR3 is TGCGCCAGCAGCTTTGGACAGGATAACTACGAGCAGTACTTC. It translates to CASSFGQDNYEQYF.

CDR3 sequence: CASSISGFSNQPQHF. The CDR3 DNA is TGTGCCAGTAGTATATCAGGATTTAGCAATCAGCCCCAGCATTTT. The chain combines TRBV19 with TRBJ1-5; D unclear. V lost 2 bases and J lost 0, with 8 bases in between. This CDR3 region has 15 residues. Germline CDR1 is LNHDA and CDR2 is SQIVND (reference sequence).

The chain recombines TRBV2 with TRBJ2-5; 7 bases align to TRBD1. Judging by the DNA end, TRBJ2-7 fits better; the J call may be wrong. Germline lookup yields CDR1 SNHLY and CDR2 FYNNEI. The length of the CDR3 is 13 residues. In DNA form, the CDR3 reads TGTGCCAGCAGTGGGACAGGTTTCTACGAGCAGTACTTC. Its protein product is CASSGTGFYEQYF.